The clone carrying this T cell receptor (beta chain) has ten or more counts. Its antigen is as yet unknown. Researchers built TCR beta libraries using quantitative 5'-RACE with molecular barcodes. Each CDR3 protein is one row after TCRdb ran MiXCR on the 5' RACE reads. The sample includes around 770,000 distinct CDR3 sequences, 12% of them seen just once. This entry comes from a study of CD8 T cells in ankylosing spondylitis. Points from the study as a whole: A motif of roughly eight highly homologous TCR beta variants was seen as apparently characteristic of ankylosing spondylitis blood. Reported data indicate significant enrichment of disease-linked clones within matched ankylosing spondylitis synovial fluid.

The CDR3 is made up of 13 amino acids. The germline V gene has CDR1 MNHNS and CDR2 SASEGT. V dropped 5 bases and J dropped 6 bases, with 11 bases sitting between them. The source of this sequence is a male donor with ankylosing spondylitis. The genes are TRBV6-1 and TRBJ1-5; D gene unclear. The specimen sequenced was blood, either unsorted or a sorted T cell fraction (not recorded which). CDR3 sequence: CASSRGVFQPQHF. CDR3 nucleotides: TGTGCCAGCAGTCGGGGAGTGTTTCAGCCCCAGCATTTT.